The 20 T cell receptor beta chains given below trace back to one sample, sequenced in a study of PD-L1 blockade in urothelial cancer. Time point meaning: peripheral blood 6 weeks after treatment start. TCRdb's copy holds only in-frame clones and misses some; the assay was immunoSEQ multiplex PCR. Among about 120,000 clones, about 89% were seen once, and the ten largest hold 1.5% to 2%. This specimen was PBMCs, taken around atezolizumab (anti-PD-L1) treatment. These receptors all stem from a man in his sixties with urothelial cancer.

The V gene is TRBV6-5, the J gene TRBJ2-7; D is possibly TRBD1 (7 bases). Germline loops: CDR1 MNHEY, CDR2 SVGAGI. Trimming stripped 0 bases from V and 11 bases from J, with 11 bases between. The CDR3 runs 12 residues. CDR3 nucleotides: TGTGCCAGCAGTTACTCGGAGGGGGCGAAGTACTTC. Translation: CASSYSEGAKYF.

The chain carries TRBV15 and TRBJ2-5; D is ambiguous. V was cut by 5 bases and J by 4 bases, with 11 bases left in between. The CDR3 consists of 13 residues. Germline CDR1 and CDR2: LNHNV and YYDKDF (reference sequence). In nucleotides, the CDR3 is TGTGCCACCAGCCGAGGAAGCGTAGAGACCCAGTACTTC. This gives the protein CATSRGSVETQYF.

The chain has TRBV7-9 and TRBJ2-1; D remains unclear. The CDR3 has 11 residues. CDR1 is SEHNR and CDR2 is FQNEAQ in the germline V gene (reference sequence). The V end was cut by 4 bases, the J end by 8 bases, with 6 bases between. CDR3 region: CASSSLDEQFF. The CDR3 region has the DNA TGTGCCAGCAGCTCTCTCGATGAGCAGTTCTTC.

The J gene is TRBJ2-7, the V gene TRBV28; D may be TRBD2 (5 bases). V gave up 4 bases and J gave up 7 bases, with 5 bases separating them. CDR1 and CDR2 from the germline V gene are MDHEN and SYDVKM. The CDR3 loop spans 10 amino acids. CDR3 nucleotides: TGTGCCAGCAGTTCGGGGGAGCAGTACTTC. Translating gives CASSSGEQYF.

The rearrangement joins TRBV28 to TRBJ2-6; D gene uncertain. V lost 1 base, J lost 0 bases, and 4 bases lay in between. The CDR3 is 15 amino acids. The germline CDR1 and CDR2 sequences are MDHEN and SYDVKM. CDR3 DNA sequence: TGTGCCAGCAGTTTATTCGGCTCTGGGGCCAACGTCCTGACTTTC. It encodes CASSLFGSGANVLTF.

V is TRBV7-2 and J is TRBJ2-2; D gene uncertain. With 1 base removed from V and 5 bases from J, the gap between germline ends came to 8 bases. The CDR3 consists of 14 residues. CDR1 is SGHTA and CDR2 is FQGNSA in the germline V gene. CDR3 in DNA: TGTGCCAGCAGCTTAGGGGCCCAAACCGGGGAGCTGTTTTTT. Its protein is CASSLGAQTGELFF.

The chain employs TRBV5-4 and TRBJ1-4; D gene unclear. V lost 3 bases and J lost 8, with 14 bases in between. The CDR3 runs 14 residues. Germline V gene sequence: CDR1 SGHNT, CDR2 YYREEE (reference sequence). The CDR3 DNA follows: TGTGCCAGCAGCTGGCGGGCAGGACCCGAAAAACTGTTTTTT. The encoded protein is CASSWRAGPEKLFF. The full variable domain, with the rest looked up from reference TRBV5-4 and TRBJ1-4, is ETGVTQSPTHLIKTRGQQVTLRCSSQSGHNTVSWYQQALGQGPQFIFQYYREEENGRGNFPPRFSGLQFPNYSSELNVNALELDDSALYLCASSWRAGPEKLFFGSGTQLSVL.

This chain joins TRBV23-1 and TRBJ1-1, with 9 positions matching TRBD1. TRBV23-1 is classed as an ORF, of uncertain function. There are 17 residues in the CDR3. V dropped 8 bases and J dropped 7; count of bases not matched to a gene: 20. Here the CDR3 reads CASQPTGQGFSFNEAFF. CDR3 nucleotide sequence: TGCGCCAGCCAACCGACGGGACAGGGCTTCTCTTTTAATGAAGCTTTCTTT.

J is TRBJ2-1 and V is TRBV7-8; D is ambiguous. The CDR3 is 14 amino acids. Per germline, CDR1 SGHVS and CDR2 FQNEAQ. Trimming removed 0 bases at V and 10 bases at J, with 13 bases between. CDR3 sequence reads: CASSLARSLLEQFF. CDR3 coding DNA: TGTGCCAGCAGCTTAGCGCGATCTCTGCTAGAGCAGTTCTTC.

This chain connects TRBV6-1 to TRBJ1-4; the match to TRBD1 covers 7 bases. Looked up from germline, CDR1 is MNHNS and CDR2 is SASEGT. The V gene end was trimmed by 6 bases and the J gene end by 8 bases; junction bases not matched to a gene: 6. CDR3 length: 13 amino acids. CDR3 loop: CASSRGIGEKLFF. The CDR3 coding sequence is TGTGCCAGCAGCAGGGGGATAGGGGAAAAACTGTTTTTT.

The V and J genes are TRBV29-1 and TRBJ2-5, with TRBD1 identical over 10 bases. Germline loops: CDR1 SQVTM, CDR2 ANQGSEA. Unmatched junction bases numbered 6, after V lost 7 bases and J lost 4 bases. The CDR3 contains 13 residues. CDR3: CSERQGAGETQYF. In nucleotides, the CDR3 is TGCAGCGAACGACAGGGGGCCGGAGAGACCCAGTACTTC.

V is TRBV30 and J is TRBJ2-6; no firm D call. V lost 4 bases and J 4 bases, leaving 8 bases between the germline ends. This CDR3 is built from 13 residues. Germline V gene sequence: CDR1 GTSNPN, CDR2 SVGIG (reference sequence). The CDR3 DNA is TGTGCCTGGACCGTCGCGGGGGCCAACGTCCTGACTTTC. It yields the protein CAWTVAGANVLTF. Full variable domain (outside the CDR3, taken from reference TRBV30 and TRBJ2-6): SQTIHQWPATLVQPVGSPLSLECTVEGTSNPNLYWYRQAAGRGLQLLFYSVGIGQISSEVPQNLSASRPQDRQFILSSKKLLLSDSGFYLCAWTVAGANVLTFGAGSRLTVL.

This rearrangement joins TRBV27 to TRBJ2-1; TRBD1 might be the D (5 bases). The germline V and J ends were trimmed by 5 bases and 0 bases, with 11 bases remaining between them. The CDR3 has 15 residues. Germline V lookup: CDR1 MNHEY, CDR2 SMNVEV (reference sequence). CDR3 DNA: TGTGCCAGCAGTGTACTTGACAGCTCCTACAATGAGCAGTTCTTC. Its protein product is CASSVLDSSYNEQFF.

The genes are TRBV5-6 and TRBJ1-3; 7 bases match TRBD1. This CDR3 region has 14 residues. Germline CDR1 and CDR2: SGHDT and YYEEEE. V shed 2 bases and J 3 bases; nucleotides not matched to a gene: 2. The CDR3 here is CASSFQGGGNTIYF. The CDR3 DNA reads as TGTGCCAGCAGCTTTCAGGGGGGTGGAAACACCATATATTTT.

This clone was seen more than once but under ten times. J is TRBJ1-2 and V is TRBV9, with a weak D call TRBD1 (6 bases). CDR1 is SGDLS, CDR2 YYNGEE, per germline. V shed 3 bases and J shed 4 bases, with 13 bases lying between them. CDR3 size: 14 residues. Here the CDR3 DNA reads TGTGCCAGCAGCGCCCGAGGACAGCTCTATGGCTACACCTTC. This codes for CASSARGQLYGYTF.

This clone was recorded once. The chain links TRBV11-2 to TRBJ1-5; D is undetermined. CDR1 and CDR2 from the germline V gene are SGHAT and FQNNGV. CDR3 length: 14 residues. V shed 3 bases and J shed 7 bases, with 13 bases lying between them. In nucleotides, the CDR3 is TGTGCCAGCAGCTTTCTGGGCAGCGGCCAGCCCCAGCATTTT. The encoded protein is CASSFLGSGQPQHF. Full variable domain (rest looked up from reference TRBV11-2 and TRBJ1-5): EAGVAQSPRYKIIEKRQSVAFWCNPISGHATLYWYQQILGQGPKLLIQFQNNGVVDDSQLPKDRFSAERLKGVDSTLKIQPAKLEDSAVYLCASSFLGSGQPQHFGDGTRLSIL.

The sample holds one count of this clone. The DNA for the CDR3 is TGTGCCAGCAGTGACCAGGGGCTGAACACTGAAGCTTTCTTT. Protein sequence: CASSDQGLNTEAFF. The gene calls are TRBV6-1 and TRBJ1-1, with D perhaps matching TRBD1 (6 bases). CDR3 length: 14 residues. In germline, CDR1 is MNHNS, CDR2 SASEGT. The V end lost 3 bases, the J end lost 0 bases, and 8 bases lay between the germline ends.

This chain links TRBV4-1 with TRBJ1-5; D might be TRBD1 (5 bases). This CDR3 has 15 residues. The V end lost 0 bases, the J end lost 1 base, and 7 bases lay between the germline ends. The germline V gene encodes CDR1 MGHRA and CDR2 YSYEKL. The CDR3 loop is CASSQDQGSNQPQHF. As DNA, the CDR3 is TGCGCCAGCAGCCAAGATCAGGGAAGCAATCAGCCCCAGCATTTT.

The chain is built from TRBV7-3 and TRBJ2-6; a weak D match, TRBD2 (7 bases). The CDR3 sequence is 18 residues long. The V gene lost 5 bases and the J gene lost 0 bases, with 17 bases spanning the gap. CDR1 is SGHTA, CDR2 FQGTGA, per germline. CDR3 nucleotides: TGTGCCAGCAGCCTTTGGGCGGGGGCCTCCTCTGGGGCCAACGTCCTGACTTTC. Amino acid sequence: CASSLWAGASSGANVLTF.

J is TRBJ2-7 and V is TRBV5-4; D is perhaps TRBD1 (6 bases). In germline, CDR1 is SGHNT, CDR2 YYREEE (reference sequence). V gave up 0 bases and J gave up 6 bases, with 19 bases separating them. This CDR3 region has 16 residues. CDR3 coding DNA: TGTGCCAGCAGCTTGGAAACAGGGAGTTCTTCGTCCGAGCAGTACTTC. Residues: CASSLETGSSSSEQYF.